This TCR beta chain emerged from a study of T-cell reconstitution after alpha-beta-depleted transplantation in children. This clonotype was recorded many times. The CDR3 sequence is 16 residues long. The V segment lost 4 bases and the J segment 1 base; nucleotides outside the gene matches: 10. Germline values: CDR1 SGHKS, CDR2 YYEKEE (reference sequence). Library preparation (for TCRbeta) was performed with unique molecular identifiers. TCRdb ran MiXCR on the PCR reads and lists one entry per CDR3 protein. The table includes about 78,000 distinct CDR3 sequences, 13% to 15% detected once. This clonotype was sampled from a male patient between 2 and 9 years old who had a stem cell transplant for acute lymphoblastic leukemia, so the T cells may come from the graft donor. V gene TRBV5-5 combines with J gene TRBJ1-1; TRBD1 matches 7 bases. Sequences were derived from PBMCs, mostly from graft donor cells, sampled 180 days after TCRalphabeta/CD19-depleted stem cell transplant. The CDR3 reads CASSPLTGHGNTEAFF. The CDR3 bases are TGTGCCAGCAGCCCGTTGACAGGGCATGGGAACACTGAAGCTTTCTTT.